This T cell receptor (beta chain) was captured by sequencing in a study of T cell responses to AZD1222 COVID-19 vaccine. TCRdb's table, derived via immunoSEQ multiplex PCR, lists solely in-frame clones and lacks some. The sample shows fewer than 200,000 clones, 88% of them seen only once. Notes on the study in general: There were vaccine-associated CD4 TCRs across spike, dominant at 160-218 and 743-854. The study identified only a handful of AZD1222 recipients as seropositive at baseline. Nearly half of the spike-specific TCRs reportedly recognize variant regions that carry no mutations.

Worth noting for this clone: The antigen is not known.

The TCR sequence derives from an adult who received the AZD1222 COVID-19 vaccine. The sequencing here drew on peripheral blood, taken 28 days after the second AZD1222 dose.

CDR3 sequence reads: CASNEGARETQYF. CDR3 in DNA: TGTGCCAGCAATGAGGGGGCAAGGGAGACCCAGTACTTC. The chain combines TRBV12-3 or TRBV12-4 with TRBJ2-5; TRBD1 matches at 7 bases. CDR3 length: 13 residues. J lost 5 bases, V lost 7 bases, and 7 bases had no gene match.